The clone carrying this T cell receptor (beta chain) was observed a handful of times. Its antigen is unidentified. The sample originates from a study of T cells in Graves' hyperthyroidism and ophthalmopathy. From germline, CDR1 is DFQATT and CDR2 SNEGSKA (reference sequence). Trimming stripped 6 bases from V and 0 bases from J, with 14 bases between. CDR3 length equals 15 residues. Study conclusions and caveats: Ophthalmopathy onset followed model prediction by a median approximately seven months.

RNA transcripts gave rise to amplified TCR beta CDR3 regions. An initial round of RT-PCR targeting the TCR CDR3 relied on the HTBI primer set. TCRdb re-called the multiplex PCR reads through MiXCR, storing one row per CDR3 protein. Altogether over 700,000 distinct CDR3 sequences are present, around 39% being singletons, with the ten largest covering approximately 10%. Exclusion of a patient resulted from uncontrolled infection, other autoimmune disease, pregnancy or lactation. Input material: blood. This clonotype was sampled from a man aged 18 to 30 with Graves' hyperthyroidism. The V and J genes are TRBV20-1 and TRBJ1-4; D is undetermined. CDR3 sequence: CSAAKQSATNEKLFF. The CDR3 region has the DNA TGCAGTGCCGCAAAACAGAGCGCAACTAATGAAAAACTGTTTTTT.